Listed below are T cell receptor beta chains from one sample, sequenced in a study of shared clonotypes between healthy human individuals. Using immunoSEQ multiplex PCR, the repertoire was profiled, and TCRdb retains in-frame clones only, with some absent. This table holds more than 1 million clones, 70% to 80% found once. Input material: memory CD4+ T cells from PBMCs. These receptors all come from a man younger than 30 in good health. Some clones in this sample may be carry-over from other donors' samples. CDR3s include the opening cysteine and the closing phenylalanine or tryptophan. D genes are given only for firm matches. A row's size may be missing; if present it is once, few, many or a size class.

j_call,d_call,v_call,clone_size,cdr3_aa,cdr3_nt
TRBJ2-3,NA,TRBV6-6,once,CASSYSIRTRTDTQYF,TGTGCCAGCAGTTACTCGATAAGGACTCGGACAGATACGCAGTATTTT
TRBJ1-1,TRBD1,TRBV5-5,once,CASSFRGHRTEAFF,TGTGCCAGCAGCTTCAGGGGGCACAGGACTGAAGCTTTCTTT
TRBJ2-7,TRBD1,TRBV10-3,NA,CAISESLGTGRGEQYF,TGTGCCATCAGTGAGTCCCTCGGGACAGGGAGGGGAGAGCAGTACTTC
TRBJ2-1,TRBD1,TRBV6-5,NA,CASSEGTGGNEQFF,TGTGCCAGCAGTGAAGGGACAGGGGGCAATGAGCAGTTCTTC
TRBJ1-5,NA,TRBV19,NA,CASSIDRWAVLGQPQHF,TGTGCCAGTAGTATTGATCGTTGGGCGGTCCTAGGACAGCCCCAGCATTTT
TRBJ2-7,TRBD2,TRBV2,NA,CASSATSRSYEQYF,TGTGCCAGCAGTGCGACTAGCAGAAGCTACGAGCAGTACTTC
TRBJ1-3,TRBD1,TRBV6-6,NA,CATLYSGTAGNTIYF,TGTGCCACGTTATATTCCGGGACAGCTGGAAACACCATATATTTT
TRBJ2-7,NA,TRBV5-1,few,CASSLVAPSDEQYF,TGCGCCAGCAGCTTGGTAGCCCCCTCGGACGAGCAGTACTTC
TRBJ2-6,NA,TRBV4-2,few,CASSQGRQSGANVLTF,TGTGCCAGCAGCCAAGGGCGACAGTCTGGGGCCAACGTCCTGACTTTC
TRBJ1-2,NA,TRBV5-1,NA,CASSQLAGSDGYTF,TGCGCCAGCAGCCAACTGGCGGGCTCCGATGGCTACACCTTC
TRBJ2-5,NA,TRBV2,NA,CASRVRETQYF,TGTGCCAGCAGGGTCCGGGAGACCCAGTACTTC
TRBJ1-3,TRBD1,TRBV6-1,NA,CASSVGTAGNTIYF,TGTGCCAGCAGCGTTGGGACAGCTGGAAACACCATATATTTT
TRBJ2-7,NA,TRBV2,NA,CASGGTKTYEQYF,TGTGCCAGCGGAGGGACAAAAACCTACGAGCAGTACTTC
TRBJ1-3,NA,TRBV9,NA,CASSVDLSSTIYF,TGTGCCAGCAGCGTAGATCTCAGCTCCACCATATATTTT
TRBJ2-1,TRBD2,TRBV11-2,NA,CASSSALAGYNEQFF,TGTGCCAGCAGCTCGGCCCTAGCGGGCTACAATGAGCAGTTCTTC
TRBJ2-1,NA,TRBV5-4,NA,CASSRQVVSYNEQFF,TGTGCCAGCAGCCGACAGGTAGTCTCCTACAATGAGCAGTTCTTC
TRBJ2-1,TRBD2,TRBV5-4,NA,CASSFVLAGRWNEQFF,TGTGCCAGCAGCTTTGTACTAGCGGGGCGTTGGAATGAGCAGTTCTTC
TRBJ2-3,TRBD2,TRBV27,NA,CASAQLAGGADTQYF,TGTGCCAGCGCCCAACTAGCGGGAGGGGCAGATACGCAGTATTTT
TRBJ2-1,NA,TRBV25-1,NA,CASSDASGSSYNEQFF,TGTGCCAGCAGTGACGCGTCTGGGAGCTCCTACAATGAGCAGTTCTTC
TRBJ2-2,TRBD2,TRBV7-6,NA,CASTAREGYTGELFF,TGTGCCAGCACCGCTCGGGAGGGGTACACCGGGGAGCTGTTTTTT
TRBJ2-3,NA,TRBV7-2,NA,CASSFGAGLGRFDTQYF,TGTGCCAGCAGCTTTGGGGCGGGACTGGGGAGATTTGATACGCAGTATTTT
TRBJ1-2,NA,TRBV28,NA,CATERGTTF,TGTGCCACCGAAAGAGGTACCACCTTC
TRBJ2-5,TRBD2,TRBV5-4,NA,CASSPRTSGQETQYF,TGTGCCAGCAGCCCTAGGACTAGCGGTCAAGAGACCCAGTACTTC
TRBJ2-7,NA,TRBV7-2,once,CASTQGGGLAYNEQYF,TGTGCCAGCACCCAGGGGGGAGGACTAGCTTATAACGAGCAGTACTTC
TRBJ2-7,TRBD2,TRBV27,NA,CASSLSPGGPYEQYF,TGTGCCAGCAGTTTATCGCCGGGAGGGCCCTACGAGCAGTACTTC
TRBJ2-3,TRBD2,TRBV2,few,CASTLAAREDTQYF,TGTGCCAGCACACTAGCGGCCCGGGAAGATACGCAGTATTTT
TRBJ2-2,NA,TRBV5-6,NA,CASSSLGEGGTGELFF,TGTGCCAGCAGCTCACTGGGGGAAGGGGGGACCGGGGAGCTGTTTTTT
TRBJ2-1,TRBD2,TRBV5-1,once,CASSLYRDTGGMNEQFF,TGCGCCAGCAGCTTGTACCGGGACACGGGAGGGATGAATGAGCAGTTCTTC
TRBJ1-1,TRBD1,TRBV4-3,few,CASSQRDRATEAFF,TGCGCCAGCAGCCAACGGGACAGGGCCACTGAAGCTTTCTTT
TRBJ1-1,NA,TRBV7-9,NA,CASIARGGVTEAFF,TGTGCCAGCATCGCGAGGGGGGGTGTCACTGAAGCTTTCTTT
TRBJ1-1,NA,TRBV18,NA,CASSRDPNTEAFF,TGTGCCAGCTCACGGGACCCTAACACTGAAGCTTTCTTT
TRBJ2-5,TRBD1,TRBV5-6,many,CASSFGQGGETQYF,TGTGCCAGCAGCTTCGGACAGGGAGGAGAGACCCAGTACTTC